This TCR beta chain was captured in a study of cytomegalovirus exposure and HLA in healthy donors. Whole-study context: The early release's HLA-typed donors yielded roughly 85 million unique TCRs.

This clone was detected only a few times. Its specificity is not known. PCR amplification relied on 60 Vbeta primers (plus 13 Jbeta primers). The repertoire was sequenced with immunoSEQ multiplex PCR; TCRdb's copy has only in-frame clones and lacks some. The data contain 150,000 to 200,000 clones, about 13% of them seen just once; the ten biggest clones take up about 8%. Whole-study findings and limits: Cytomegalovirus status, reportedly, was diagnosed with high specificity and sensitivity by the classifier.

The material sequenced was PBMCs. The receptor was derived from a man between 50 and 59 years old in good health and CMV-seropositive.

The CDR3 sequence: CASSLAAYTGELFF. The CDR3 coding sequence is TGCGCCAGCAGCCTTGCGGCCTACACCGGGGAGCTGTTTTTT. The rearrangement links TRBV5-1 to TRBJ2-2; D remains ambiguous. This CDR3 has 14 residues. V shed 4 bases and J shed 3 bases, with 10 bases lying between them. Germline V gene sequence: CDR1 SGHRS, CDR2 YFSETQ.